The clone carrying this TCR beta chain was picked up one time. The antigen is not known. The data belong to a study of T cells in Graves' hyperthyroidism and ophthalmopathy. Any patient presenting with uncontrolled infection, other autoimmune disease, pregnancy or lactation was left out. Thyroid ultrasound, orbital computed tomography, clinical symptoms, and serum thyroxine and TRAb underpinned diagnoses. Amplification of TCR beta CDR3 regions used RNA as the template. In the first-round RT-PCR of the TCR CDR3, the HTBI primer set was used. TCRdb used MiXCR to reprocess the multiplex PCR reads, holding one entry per CDR3 protein. Here the sample spans 650,000 to 800,000 distinct CDR3 sequences, just under 45% being singletons. CDR1 is MNHNS, CDR2 SASEGT, per germline. J lost 12 bases, V lost 5 bases, and 2 bases had no gene match. CDR3 length: 10 residues. Study-wide findings and caveats: Blood also held most thyroid clonotypes expanded beyond 0.001. Ophthalmopathy was distinguished from stable hyperthyroidism by 13 V-J signatures.

Source material: peripheral blood or thyroid tissue (not recorded which). This rearrangement joins TRBV6-1 to TRBJ2-7, with 9 bases that match TRBD1. The sequence derives from an adult man with Graves' disease, either hyperthyroidism or ophthalmopathy (not recorded which). Here the CDR3 DNA reads TGTGCCAGCAGTATGGGACAGGGGTACTTC. Translating gives CASSMGQGYF.